The clone carrying this TCR beta chain was counted once. Seattle cases were enrolled at active infection and followed longitudinally. The authors' processing: It was from reference gene primer amplification that nucleated cell counts were estimated. The table came from immunoSEQ multiplex PCR; TCRdb's copy has only in-frame clones and leaves some out. That table is the source of V, J and clone size, and D and trimming were worked out from the DNA. Here the sample spans about 87,000 clones, roughly 84% being singletons. This record comes from a study of blood T cell repertoires in COVID-19. Study as a whole: COVID-19 samples collected from the United States, Italy and Spain covered acute and convalescent phases. PBMCs, B-cell-depleted T cells, or T cells provided the cDNA or gDNA that made up the material.

Sequenced input: peripheral blood. The receptor comes from a woman at least 80 years old with COVID-19, enrolled during active disease.

As DNA, the CDR3 is TGTGCCACCAGTGGACCGGGACAGGGGGCGGGAGAGCAGTACTTC. It specifies CATSGPGQGAGEQYF. This chain connects TRBV24-1 to TRBJ2-7; 12 bases line up with TRBD1. Germline V lookup: CDR1 KGHDR, CDR2 SFDVKD. V lost 5 bases and J lost 7; bases outside the gene matches: 8. This CDR3 has 15 amino acids.